This T cell receptor (beta chain) was recorded in a study of blood T cell repertoires in COVID-19. Between the trimmed V and J ends, which lost 0 bases and 3 bases, there was a span of 10 bases. CDR3 length: 15 residues. The V gene's germline CDR1 is SGHRS and CDR2 YFSETQ. The method was immunoSEQ multiplex PCR; TCRdb's version includes in-frame clones alone and lacks a portion of them. Here the sample spans tens of thousands of clones, around 90% being singletons. This rearrangement joins TRBV5-1 to TRBJ1-5; unclear D gene. Material for sequencing was peripheral blood. This TCR was recovered from a man aged 45-65 years with COVID-19, enrolled during active disease. Here the CDR3 reads CASSLVPDNNQPQHF. The CDR3 DNA reads TGCGCCAGCAGCTTGGTTCCAGACAACAATCAGCCCCAGCATTTT.